This T cell receptor beta chain is from a study of blood T cell repertoires in COVID-19. As for the study in general: Samples came from the United States, Italy and Spain, spanning acute and convalescent COVID-19. T cells, B-cell-depleted T cells, or PBMCs supplied cDNA or gDNA.

The CDR3 extends over 19 amino acids. Germline V lookup: CDR1 SGHDN, CDR2 FVKESK. J gave up 7 bases and V 0 bases, and 18 bases lay outside the gene matches. Per the study methods: Reference gene primer amplification gave estimated nucleated cell counts. TCRdb keeps only in-frame clones here, not all; method: immunoSEQ multiplex PCR. V and J calls and clone size are those listed in that table; D and trimming were worked out from the DNA. The sample has around 150,000 clones, roughly 80% seen once. This clonotype was sampled from a man aged 50 or older with acute or convalescent COVID-19. This chain uses TRBV14 with TRBJ1-2; 9 bases line up with TRBD1. The sample consisted of peripheral blood. CDR3 residues: CASSQDSTGGRTLWGGYTF. The CDR3 coding sequence is TGTGCCAGCAGCCAAGACTCAACAGGGGGCCGGACGCTATGGGGTGGCTACACCTTC.